The T cell receptor beta chain described here comes from a study of shared clonotypes between healthy human individuals. Naive CD8 cells, CD45RO-negative and positively selected for CCR7, excluded terminally differentiated effector memory CD45RA+ cells. The data were produced by immunoSEQ multiplex PCR, yet TCRdb's version contains in-frame clones alone and is incomplete. The sample contains around 550,000 clones, 85% to 95% of which appear only once. There are 15 residues in the CDR3. Trimming cost V 4 bases and J 1 base, with 12 bases left between them. Germline V gives CDR1 SGDLS, CDR2 YYNGEE. The TCR was taken from a woman aged 25 to 39 in good health. V and J are TRBV9 and TRBJ2-1, with a tentative D call TRBD1 (6 bases). The source material was naive CD8+ T cells sorted from blood. The CDR3 loop is CASSFRQASYNEQFF. The CDR3 region has the DNA TGTGCCAGCAGCTTTCGACAGGCTTCCTACAATGAGCAGTTCTTC.